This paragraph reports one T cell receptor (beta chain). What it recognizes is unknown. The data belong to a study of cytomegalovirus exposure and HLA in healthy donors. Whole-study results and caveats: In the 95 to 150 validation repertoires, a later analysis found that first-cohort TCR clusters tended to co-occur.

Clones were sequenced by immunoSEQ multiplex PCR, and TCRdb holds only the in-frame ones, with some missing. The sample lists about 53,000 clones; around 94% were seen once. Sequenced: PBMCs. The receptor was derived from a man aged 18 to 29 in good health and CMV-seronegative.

The CDR3 here is CASKETGDLYEQYF. DNA of the CDR3: TGTGCCAGCAAAGAGACAGGGGATCTCTACGAGCAGTACTTC. The chain employs TRBV6-1 and TRBJ2-5; 8 bases map to TRBD1. The DNA end is more similar to TRBJ2-7, so the J call may be wrong. The V gene's germline CDR1 is MNHNS and CDR2 SASEGT. CDR3 length equals 14 residues.